Following are 32 T cell receptor beta chains from one sample sequenced in a study of blood T cell repertoires in COVID-19. Repertoires were generated with immunoSEQ multiplex PCR, while TCRdb's copy carries only in-frame clones and drops some. Of under 150,000 clones in the sample, roughly 69% were seen once. What was sequenced was peripheral blood. These receptors were collected from a woman in her seventies with acute or convalescent COVID-19.

The chain employs TRBV6-1 and TRBJ2-1; D gene ambiguous. CDR1 and CDR2 from the germline V gene are MNHNS and SASEGT. This CDR3 is built from 15 residues. V was cut by 1 base and J by 1 base, with 8 bases left in between. The CDR3 DNA reads TGTGCCAGCAGTGAAGAATGGCTTTCCTACAATGAGCAGTTCTTC. Its protein product is CASSEEWLSYNEQFF.

This clone was detected only a few times. The V gene is TRBV7-9, the J gene TRBJ2-1; no clear D gene. The germline V and J ends were trimmed by 2 bases and 5 bases, with 10 bases remaining between them. The germline gives CDR1 SEHNR, CDR2 FQNEAQ (reference sequence). The CDR3 is made up of 14 amino acids. CDR3 amino acids: CASSLYSTDNEQFF. The CDR3 nucleotides read TGTGCCAGCAGCTTATATTCCACAGACAATGAGCAGTTCTTC.

This clone was counted only a few times. V gene TRBV11-2 combines with J gene TRBJ1-1; no definite D call. Trimming left V 4 bases short and J 5 bases short, with 17 bases between. CDR1 SGHAT and CDR2 FQNNGV come from the germline V gene. The CDR3 has 15 amino acids. The CDR3 coding sequence is TGTGCCAGCAGCTCCCTCCCCCCGGGTGAAACTGAAGCTTTCTTT. Protein: CASSSLPPGETEAFF.

This clone was recorded a few times. V usage is TRBV7-2 and J usage is TRBJ2-5, with a weak D call TRBD2 (5 bases). This CDR3 is built from 12 residues. Germline V gene data show CDR1 as SGHTA and CDR2 as FQGNSA. Trimming pared 3 bases from V and 5 bases from J, leaving 7 bases between. Here the CDR3 DNA reads TGTGCCAGCAGCTTCTCGGGGGAGACCCAGTACTTC. Translated: CASSFSGETQYF.

V gene TRBV19 combines with J gene TRBJ1-5; D may be TRBD1 (5 bases). The germline V and J ends were trimmed by 3 bases and 3 bases, with 18 bases remaining between them. The germline CDR1 and CDR2 sequences are LNHDA and SQIVND (reference sequence). This CDR3 comprises 17 residues. CDR3 in amino acids: CASSIIGAGRDNQPQHF. The CDR3 nucleotides read TGTGCCAGTAGTATTATAGGGGCCGGCAGGGACAATCAGCCCCAGCATTTT.

The rearrangement links TRBV5-1 to TRBJ1-2; 8 bases align to TRBD1. Losses at the gene ends were 3 bases for V and 8 bases for J; bases not matched to a gene: 15. The CDR3 loop spans 16 amino acids. Germline CDR1 SGHRS, CDR2 YFSETQ. The CDR3 protein is CASSSTASDRGGGYTF. In nucleotides, the CDR3 is TGCGCCAGCAGCTCCACGGCGTCTGACAGGGGAGGCGGCTACACCTTC.

This chain joins TRBV9 and TRBJ2-5, with D maybe TRBD2 (6 bases). Germline CDR1 reads SGDLS; CDR2 reads YYNGEE. With 4 bases removed from V and 14 bases from J, the gap between germline ends came to 15 bases. The CDR3 length is 11 residues. CDR3 sequence (DNA): TGTGCCAGCAGCAGGCGGGACCAATCTTACTTC. Residues: CASSRRDQSYF.

The chain recombines TRBV27 with TRBJ2-7, with TRBD1 matching 10 bases. Germline CDR1 and CDR2: MNHEY and SMNVEV (reference sequence). The trim removed 0 bases at V and 4 bases at J, leaving 3 bases unmatched. The CDR3 contains 15 residues. The CDR3 bases are TGTGCCAGCAGTTTATCCTGGGACAGGGGATACGAGCAGTACTTC. Protein product: CASSLSWDRGYEQYF.

The CDR3 loop reads CASRNRFSGNTIYF. The CDR3 coding sequence is TGTGCCAGCAGAAACAGGTTCTCTGGAAACACCATATATTTT. The chain couples TRBV2 to TRBJ1-3, with D maybe TRBD1 (5 bases). This CDR3 contains 14 residues. The V and J ends lost 6 bases and 0 bases respectively, with 9 bases between them. Germline values: CDR1 SNHLY, CDR2 FYNNEI. Supplemented by reference TRBV2 and TRBJ1-3, the full variable domain reads EPEVTQTPSHQVTQMGQEVILRCVPISNHLYFYWYRQILGQKVEFLVSFYNNEISEKSEIFDDQFSVERPDGSNFTLKIRSTKLEDSAMYFCASRNRFSGNTIYFGEGSWLTVV.

With respect to this clone: Other nucleotide sequences in the sample specify the same CDR3. The gene calls are TRBV28 and TRBJ2-1, with 9 bases lining up with TRBD2. With 3 bases clipped from V and 4 bases from J, the junction kept 4 bases outside the gene matches. Germline V gene sequence: CDR1 MDHEN, CDR2 SYDVKM. The CDR3 is made up of 15 amino acids. DNA of the CDR3: TGTGCCAGCAGTTTTAGCGGGAGTAGGTACAATGAGCAGTTCTTC. This codes for CASSFSGSRYNEQFF.

The genes are TRBV7-2 and TRBJ2-1, with TRBD1 matching over 7 bases. Trimming cost V 5 bases and J 6 bases; bases outside gene matches: 4. Germline V gene sequence: CDR1 SGHTA, CDR2 FQGNSA. CDR3 size: 13 residues. CDR3 amino acids: CASSRTGSNEQFF. CDR3 DNA sequence: TGTGCCAGCAGCCGGACAGGATCCAATGAGCAGTTCTTC.

The chain combines TRBV28 with TRBJ2-5; 9 bases agree with TRBD2. Germline values: CDR1 MDHEN, CDR2 SYDVKM. With V trimmed by 2 bases and J by 5 bases, 9 bases remained unmatched. The CDR3 covers 16 residues. CDR3 protein: CASSLRLAGWGETQYF. The CDR3 DNA sequence: TGTGCCAGCAGTTTAAGGCTAGCGGGATGGGGCGAGACCCAGTACTTC.

This clone occurred a few times. The CDR3: CASKGEGDTEAFF. The CDR3, as DNA: TGCGCCAGCAAGGGGGAGGGGGACACTGAAGCTTTCTTT. The V gene is TRBV5-1, the J gene TRBJ1-1, with TRBD1 as a possible D gene (6 bases). From germline, CDR1 is SGHRS and CDR2 YFSETQ. The length of the CDR3 is 13 residues. Trimming removed 6 bases from V and 3 bases from J, with 12 bases in between.

V is TRBV7-8 and J is TRBJ2-7; 7 nucleotides agree with TRBD2. Germline-derived CDR1 and CDR2 are SGHVS and FQNEAQ. V lost 3 bases to trimming and J lost 0 bases; unmatched junction nucleotides: 5. This CDR3 comprises 15 residues. Here the CDR3 DNA reads TGTGCCAGCAGCTTGAAGCGGGACTTCTCCTACGAGCAGTACTTC. Amino acids: CASSLKRDFSYEQYF.

This chain uses TRBV27 with TRBJ2-3, with D unresolved. V was pared by 2 bases and J by 1 base, with 4 bases between. The length of the CDR3 is 13 residues. In germline, CDR1 is MNHEY, CDR2 SMNVEV (reference sequence). The DNA for the CDR3 is TGTGCCAGCAGTTTAGAGGGCACAGATACGCAGTATTTT. Translated, it gives CASSLEGTDTQYF.

CDR3: CASSLERLAGNTGELFF. The CDR3 bases are TGTGCCAGCAGCTTGGAGAGACTAGCGGGGAACACCGGGGAGCTGTTTTTT. The chain links TRBV5-8 to TRBJ2-2; TRBD2 aligns across 10 bases. The trim removed 0 bases at V and 1 base at J, leaving 3 bases unmatched. Germline V gene lookup returns CDR1 SGHTS and CDR2 YDEGEE. CDR3 size: 17 residues.

This clone has only a few counts. The gene calls are TRBV7-9 and TRBJ2-7, with a possible D match to TRBD2 (5 bases). V was clipped by 5 bases and J by 0 bases, with 11 bases between them. The CDR3 length is 14 residues. Germline V gives CDR1 SEHNR, CDR2 FQNEAQ (reference sequence). CDR3 protein: CASSPPDFSYEQYF. The CDR3, as DNA: TGTGCCAGCAGCCCCCCGGACTTCTCCTACGAGCAGTACTTC.

The V call is TRBV7-6, the J call TRBJ2-7; D ambiguous. The CDR3 totals 11 residues. Trimming left V 5 bases short and J 3 bases short, with 5 bases between. Germline lookup yields CDR1 SGHVS and CDR2 FNYEAQ. The DNA of the CDR3 is TGTGCCAGCAGCCCAATCTACGAGCAGTACTTC. Translation gives CASSPIYEQYF.

This clone was counted between two and nine times. This chain uses TRBV6-5 with TRBJ1-2; no clear D gene. CDR1 and CDR2 (germline): MNHEY, SVGAGI. The CDR3 sequence is 12 residues long. Trimming cost V 6 bases and J 6 bases, with 11 bases left between them. CDR3 region: CASRAPPNGYTF. Here the CDR3 DNA reads TGTGCCAGCAGAGCCCCTCCTAATGGCTACACCTTC.

The gene calls are TRBV3-1 (or the pseudogene TRBV3-2) and TRBJ1-3; D not resolved. The CDR3 loop spans 14 amino acids. Germline V lookup: CDR1 LGHDT, CDR2 YNNKEL (reference sequence). With 4 bases removed from V and 4 bases from J, the gap between germline ends came to 11 bases. CDR3 amino acids: CASSRGHTGNTIYF. CDR3 DNA sequence: TGTGCCAGCAGCCGAGGTCATACAGGAAACACCATATATTTT.

The chain is built from TRBV9 and TRBJ1-6; 12 bases are shared with TRBD1. This CDR3 spans 15 amino acids. The V segment lost 0 bases and the J segment 9 bases; nucleotides outside the gene matches: 1. Germline V gives CDR1 SGDLS, CDR2 YYNGEE. CDR3 sequence reads: CASSVEGQGASPLHF. The CDR3 coding sequence is TGTGCCAGCAGCGTAGAGGGACAGGGGGCTTCACCCCTCCACTTT. The whole variable domain, remainder taken from reference TRBV9 and TRBJ1-6, is DSGVTQTPKHLITATGQRVTLRCSPRSGDLSVYWYQQSLDQGLQFLIQYYNGEERAKGNILERFSAQQFPDLHSELNLSSLELGDSALYFCASSVEGQGASPLHFGNGTRLTVT.

The chain has TRBV7-9 and TRBJ2-3, with TRBD2 matching 14 bases. The CDR3 totals 15 residues. The junction had 3 bases not matched to a gene; V was cut back by 5 bases and J by 5 bases. CDR1 and CDR2 from the germline V gene are SEHNR and FQNEAQ (reference sequence). CDR3 in amino acids: CASSPGLAGGDTQYF. CDR3 DNA: TGTGCCAGCAGCCCCGGACTAGCGGGGGGAGATACGCAGTATTTT.

The chain combines TRBV6-5 with TRBJ2-1; 7 bases are a match to TRBD2. CDR3 length: 13 residues. The V segment lost 11 bases and the J segment 0 bases; nucleotides outside the gene matches: 4. Looked up from germline, CDR1 is MNHEY and CDR2 is SVGAGI. The CDR3 nucleotides read TGTGCCTCACGGGAGGACTCCTACAATGAGCAGTTCTTC. Translation gives CASREDSYNEQFF.

This clone was seen a handful of times. The chain recombines TRBV2 with TRBJ1-3; 8 bases line up with TRBD1. Germline V gene lookup returns CDR1 SNHLY and CDR2 FYNNEI. After removal of 5 bases from V and 5 bases from J, the junction contained 17 bases not matched to a gene. The CDR3 runs to 18 residues. The CDR3 loop reads CASSYPGTGVSNRNTIYF. CDR3 DNA sequence: TGTGCCAGCAGTTATCCCGGGACAGGAGTTTCAAATAGAAACACCATATATTTT.

The rearrangement joins TRBV4-1 to TRBJ1-1; no definite D call. Trimming stripped 4 bases from V and 0 bases from J, with 9 bases between. The germline gives CDR1 MGHRA, CDR2 YSYEKL. CDR3 length: 14 amino acids. The CDR3 DNA is TGCGCCAGCAGCCTCGGTCTCATGAACACTGAAGCTTTCTTT. Translation gives CASSLGLMNTEAFF.

Here the CDR3 reads CASSQGAGEAFF. The CDR3 bases are TGTGCCAGCAGCCAAGGTGCGGGAGAAGCTTTCTTT. The rearrangement uses TRBV3-1 (or the pseudogene TRBV3-2) and TRBJ1-1; D is unclear. In germline, CDR1 is LGHDT, CDR2 YNNKEL (reference sequence). Deletions cut 1 base from V and 8 bases from J, with 8 bases between. The CDR3 totals 12 residues.

The chain employs TRBV7-2 and TRBJ2-2; maybe TRBD2 (5 bases). CDR3 length: 13 amino acids. Trimming removed 6 bases from V and 6 bases from J, with 11 bases in between. Looked up from germline, CDR1 is SGHTA and CDR2 is FQGNSA. For the CDR3, the DNA is TGTGCCAGCAGTCTTAGGCGGGCCGGGGAGCTGTTTTTT. It is translated as CASSLRRAGELFF.

The V and J genes are TRBV5-1 and TRBJ2-3; 7 nucleotides line up with TRBD2. With 0 bases clipped from V and 2 bases from J, the junction kept 3 bases outside the gene matches. The germline V gene has CDR1 SGHRS and CDR2 YFSETQ. This CDR3 contains 15 residues. The CDR3 loop is CASSLAGTNTDTQYF. The CDR3 DNA follows: TGCGCCAGCAGCTTGGCCGGGACTAACACAGATACGCAGTATTTT. Full variable domain (remainder filled in from reference TRBV5-1 and TRBJ2-3): KAGVTQTPRYLIKTRGQQVTLSCSPISGHRSVSWYQQTPGQGLQFLFEYFSETQRNKGNFPGRFSGRQFSNSRSEMNVSTLELGDSALYLCASSLAGTNTDTQYFGPGTRLTVL.

Points on this clone: This specimen includes other DNA sequences encoding the same CDR3. This chain connects TRBV6-5 to TRBJ2-7; D is perhaps TRBD2 (5 bases). CDR1 MNHEY and CDR2 SVGAGI come from the germline V gene. The CDR3 loop spans 14 amino acids. Trimming took off 2 bases at V and 0 bases at J, with 8 bases between the two ends. CDR3 loop: CASSYSRDSYEQYF. The CDR3 DNA is TGTGCCAGCAGTTACAGCCGGGACTCCTACGAGCAGTACTTC.

The sample holds many counts of this clone. This chain uses TRBV28 with TRBJ1-2; weak D call: TRBD1 (5 bases). There are 14 residues in the CDR3. V lost 7 bases, J lost 4 bases, and 16 bases lay in between. Per germline, CDR1 MDHEN and CDR2 SYDVKM. The CDR3 nucleotides are TGTGCCAGCACCCTCGGGGGGAGTAGCTATGGCTACACCTTC. This sequence encodes CASTLGGSSYGYTF.

This clone turned up a few times. The chain combines TRBV7-9 with TRBJ2-2; the match to TRBD2 covers 8 bases. CDR3 size: 17 residues. Trimming at V came to 6 bases and at J to 5 bases, leaving 14 bases not matched to a gene. Germline lookup yields CDR1 SEHNR and CDR2 FQNEAQ (reference sequence). CDR3: CASSSPSGSIETGELFF. The CDR3 DNA is TGTGCCAGCAGTTCTCCAAGCGGGAGTATAGAAACCGGGGAGCTGTTTTTT.

This rearrangement joins TRBV24-1 to TRBJ1-5; D possibly corresponds to TRBD1 (6 bases). The germline gives CDR1 KGHDR, CDR2 SFDVKD. V lost 3 bases and J 3 bases, leaving 11 bases between the germline ends. This CDR3 has 15 amino acids. CDR3 bases: TGTGCCACCAGTGATGGAACAGGGAACAATCAGCCCCAGCATTTT. It yields the protein CATSDGTGNNQPQHF.